This T cell receptor (beta chain) was identified during a study of blood T cell repertoires in COVID-19. For the study at large: Donors in the United States, Italy and Spain gave samples during acute or convalescent COVID-19.

CDR1 and CDR2 (germline): MDHEN, SYDVKM. This CDR3 has 12 amino acids. V lost 2 bases, J lost 10 bases, and 11 bases lay in between. Under the authors' procedure: Estimated nucleated cell counts came from reference gene primer amplification. Measured with immunoSEQ multiplex PCR; TCRdb has only the in-frame clones, and not every one. V and J calls plus clone size are reproduced from that table; the DNA served to infer D and trimming. The repertoire holds hundreds of thousands of clones, with about 82% as singletons. The age range of participants was 18 to 89 years, with residence in about two dozen US areas. Each recovered donor of Cohort 3 presented with two negative PCRs, clearance, or symptom resolution.

This sequence joins TRBV28 and TRBJ1-1; D unclear. Source material: PBMCs or T cells enriched from blood (not recorded which). The clonotype was recovered from a woman aged 45-59 years who had recovered from COVID-19. CDR3 bases: TGTGCCAGCAGTTTAGGTTATAGTCTAGCTTTCTTT. Its protein is CASSLGYSLAFF.